This is a list of T cell receptor beta chains from one sample in a study of blood T cell repertoires in COVID-19. This table comes from immunoSEQ multiplex PCR, and its TCRdb copy is limited to in-frame clones, with some not included. The sample lists some 120,000 clones, 83% seen once, with under 6% in the top ten. Sequenced: peripheral blood. The receptor source for this set is a man older than 75 with active or convalescent COVID-19. The CDR3 runs from the conserved cysteine through the conserved F or W. D genes are given only for firm matches. Rows give clone size only sometimes, using once, few, many, or a class for an expanded clone.

d_gene	abundance	v_gene	j_gene	CDR3aa	CDR3nt
TRBD1	few	TRBV3-1/TRBV3-2	TRBJ2-2	CASSHGTGNTGELFF	TGTGCCAGCAGCCACGGGACAGGGAACACCGGGGAGCTGTTTTTT
TRBD1	.	TRBV5-1	TRBJ2-5	CASTQSGQAPGETQYF	TGCGCCAGCACTCAGTCGGGACAGGCCCCGGGGGAGACCCAGTACTTC
TRBD1	.	TRBV13	TRBJ1-3	CASSSGTGAGNTIYF	TGTGCCAGCAGCTCTGGGACAGGGGCTGGAAACACCATATATTTT
TRBD1	once	TRBV9	TRBJ1-6	CASSPRQGENSPLHF	TGTGCCAGCAGCCCCCGACAGGGGGAAAATTCACCCCTCCACTTT
TRBD1	.	TRBV6-5	TRBJ1-1	CASSRDRGGTEAFF	TGTGCCAGCAGCCGGGACAGGGGTGGTACTGAAGCTTTCTTT
.	.	TRBV5-1	TRBJ1-5	CASSLEGGDNQPQHF	TGCGCCAGCAGCTTGGAAGGGGGTGACAATCAGCCCCAGCATTTT
TRBD2	.	TRBV5-5	TRBJ2-7	CASSLAAGVSYEQYF	TGTGCCAGCAGCTTGGCTGCGGGGGTCTCCTACGAGCAGTACTTC
.	.	TRBV29-1	TRBJ1-2	CSVPAGVGGYTF	TGCAGCGTCCCAGCAGGGGTCGGCGGCTACACCTTC
.	.	TRBV29-1	TRBJ2-3	CSVVEGGLSRYF	TGCAGCGTTGTAGAGGGGGGGCTGTCGCGGTATTTT
.	once	TRBV25-1	TRBJ1-1	CASSEWGGNTEAFF	TGTGCCAGCAGTGAATGGGGGGGGAACACTGAAGCTTTCTTT
TRBD1	.	TRBV7-2	TRBJ1-2	CASSPGTGVRGSYGYTF	TGTGCCAGCAGCCCCGGGACAGGGGTAAGGGGCAGCTATGGCTACACCTTC
TRBD1	.	TRBV5-6	TRBJ2-4	CASSLYRGAKNIQYF	TGTGCCAGCAGCTTGTACAGGGGGGCCAAAAACATTCAGTACTTC
TRBD2	.	TRBV4-2	TRBJ2-1	CASSRDLRGGNEQFF	TGTGCCAGCAGCCGAGATTTGCGGGGGGGTAATGAGCAGTTCTTC
.	.	TRBV9	TRBJ2-3	CASSIGSRQGGDTQYF	TGTGCCAGCAGCATAGGGAGTAGGCAGGGCGGCGATACGCAGTATTTT